This T cell receptor beta chain was profiled in a study of beta chain features in type 1 diabetes. Whole-study context: Across the samples, more than 85 million sorted cells were examined in total.

Findings and caveats of the study: The question left open here concerned HLA type influencing TCRB rearrangement.

About this clone itself: The target antigen is unknown.

Expressed TCRB transcripts were sequenced because the entire RNA isolate underwent reverse transcription. Using immunoSEQ multiplex PCR, the repertoire was profiled, and TCRdb retains in-frame clones only, with some absent. The data show roughly 240,000 clones, 14% seen once. Germline-derived CDR1 and CDR2 are SGHDT and YYEEEE. V shed 3 bases and J 0 bases; nucleotides not matched to a gene: 10. This CDR3 is 17 amino acids long. CD4+ naive, central memory, regulatory and stem cell-like memory subsets were isolated by sorting on CD45RO/CCR7/CD25/CD127/CD95/CD27. This receptor was identified in a woman in her 40s in good health. Sequenced input: naive CD4+ T cells from blood. The chain is built from TRBV5-6 and TRBJ2-3; TRBD2 matches at 7 bases. The CDR3 region has the DNA TGTGCCAGCAGCTCTGGACTAGAGACCTCTAGCACAGATACGCAGTATTTT. This gives the protein CASSSGLETSSTDTQYF. The full variable domain, with the rest looked up from reference TRBV5-6 and TRBJ2-3, is DAGVTQSPTHLIKTRGQQVTLRCSPKSGHDTVSWYQQALGQGPQFIFQYYEEEERQRGNFPDRFSGHQFPNYSSELNVNALLLGDSALYLCASSSGLETSSTDTQYFGPGTRLTVL.